The rows below give T cell receptor beta chains drawn from one sample of a study of blood T cell repertoires in COVID-19. Some clones are missing from TCRdb's copy, which holds only in-frame ones; the method was immunoSEQ multiplex PCR. This table holds over 70,000 clones, about three quarters found once. The sequenced sample was peripheral blood. These receptors originate from a man aged 70-80 years with acute or convalescent COVID-19. Both conserved end residues are part of each CDR3. A D gene is named only where the DNA matches it firmly. Clone sizes are given selectively: once, few, many, or a class where the clone is expanded.

NA,NA,TRBV9,TRBJ1-2,CASSVGGGGSINYGYTF,TGTGCCAGCAGCGTAGGGGGAGGGGGGTCGATTAACTATGGCTACACCTTC
NA,TRBD1,TRBV15,TRBJ1-1,CATSRGETGPSTEAFF,TGTGCCACCAGCAGAGGGGAGACAGGGCCGAGCACTGAAGCTTTCTTT
NA,TRBD1,TRBV6-5,TRBJ1-2,CASSPDRDYGYTF,TGTGCCAGCAGCCCCGACAGGGACTATGGCTACACCTTC
once,NA,TRBV4-1,TRBJ1-3,CASSLHLQAGNTIYF,TGCGCCAGCAGCCTACACCTACAGGCAGGAAACACCATATATTTT
NA,TRBD1,TRBV4-1,TRBJ1-2,CASSHPDLTGDYGYTF,TGCGCCAGCAGCCATCCCGATTTGACAGGGGACTATGGCTACACCTTC
once,TRBD1,TRBV9,TRBJ1-5,CASSVDMDRDNNQPQHF,TGTGCCAGCAGCGTAGATATGGACAGGGATAACAATCAGCCCCAGCATTTT
NA,TRBD1,TRBV10-3,TRBJ2-7,CAIERGETGLDEQYF,TGTGCCATCGAGAGAGGGGAGACAGGGCTGGACGAGCAGTACTTC
NA,TRBD2,TRBV28,TRBJ2-5,CASSPVSGRETQYF,TGTGCCAGCAGTCCAGTTAGCGGGAGAGAGACCCAGTACTTC
NA,NA,TRBV3-1/TRBV3-2,TRBJ2-5,CASGAKPETQYF,TGTGCCAGCGGGGCTAAACCGGAGACCCAGTACTTC
NA,TRBD1,TRBV5-4,TRBJ1-2,CASSLDRGRSYGYTF,TGTGCCAGCAGCTTGGATAGGGGGCGCTCCTATGGCTACACCTTC
NA,TRBD1,TRBV7-9,TRBJ1-5,CASSSGTGVGGNQPQHF,TGTGCCAGCAGCTCAGGGACAGGGGTGGGCGGCAATCAGCCCCAGCATTTT
few,NA,TRBV5-5,TRBJ1-1,CASSLDLRSGEAFF,TGTGCCAGCAGCTTGGACTTACGGTCCGGGGAAGCTTTCTTT
NA,NA,TRBV5-1,TRBJ1-3,CASSLFADYSGNTIYF,TGCGCCAGCAGCTTGTTTGCGGATTACTCTGGAAACACCATATATTTT
NA,TRBD1,TRBV3-1/TRBV3-2,TRBJ2-6,CASSLWTGGSSGANVLTF,TGTGCCAGCAGCCTTTGGACAGGGGGTTCCTCTGGGGCCAACGTCCTGACTTTC
NA,NA,TRBV19,TRBJ1-1,CASSIEGGLNTEAFF,TGTGCCAGTAGTATAGAGGGAGGTTTGAACACTGAAGCTTTCTTT
NA,TRBD2,TRBV14,TRBJ2-5,CASSLAGGWETQYF,TGTGCCAGCAGCCTAGCGGGGGGCTGGGAGACCCAGTACTTC